These 20 T cell receptor beta chains were sequenced from one sample in a study of blood T cell repertoires in COVID-19. Sequenced by immunoSEQ multiplex PCR; TCRdb stores in-frame clones only, minus some. The repertoire holds some 670,000 clones, with 85% to 90% as singletons. Sequenced input: peripheral blood. The receptors originated from a young woman with acute or convalescent COVID-19.

The chain employs TRBV6-5 and TRBJ2-2; the D gene is possibly TRBD1 (6 bases). V gave up 6 bases and J gave up 5 bases, with 13 bases separating them. Germline V CDR1 and CDR2: MNHEY, SVGAGI. This CDR3 is 14 amino acids long. The CDR3 DNA follows: TGTGCCAGCAGCACAGGACAGATAACCGGGGAGCTGTTTTTT. Translating gives CASSTGQITGELFF.

This chain connects TRBV7-2 to TRBJ2-3; D remains ambiguous. The CDR3 covers 14 residues. Trimming took 1 base from V and 4 from J, leaving 9 bases between them. Germline CDR1 SGHTA, CDR2 FQGNSA. CDR3 protein: CASSLDRAPDTQYF. CDR3 bases: TGTGCCAGCAGCTTAGACAGAGCCCCAGATACGCAGTATTTT.

The gene calls are TRBV5-5 and TRBJ1-3; no clear D. V was trimmed by 3 bases and J by 3 bases, leaving 16 bases between them. Germline lookup yields CDR1 SGHKS and CDR2 YYEKEE (reference sequence). The CDR3 has 16 residues. The CDR3 region has the DNA TGTGCCAGCAGCTATGGTGCGTGGGCACGTGGAAACACCATATATTTT. Translating gives CASSYGAWARGNTIYF.

The CDR3, as DNA: TGTGCCAGCAGCGCCCCGACAGGGGGCAATTCACCCCTCCACTTT. It translates to CASSAPTGGNSPLHF. The chain is built from TRBV9 and TRBJ1-6; 10 bases fit TRBD1. V lost 3 bases, J lost 7 bases, and 4 bases stayed unmatched. This CDR3 comprises 15 residues. CDR1 and CDR2 (germline): SGDLS, YYNGEE.

This chain joins TRBV6-2 or TRBV6-3 and TRBJ1-3, with D hard to call. Trimming shortened V by 0 bases and J by 1 base, and 13 bases separated the two germline ends. CDR1 is MNHEY and CDR2 is SVGEGT in the germline V gene. The CDR3 loop spans 17 amino acids. DNA for the CDR3: TGTGCCAGCAGTTACTCTCCTACTAAAAATTCTGGAAACACCATATATTTT. This encodes CASSYSPTKNSGNTIYF.

This sequence joins TRBV29-1 and TRBJ1-3, with unresolved D. This CDR3 spans 17 amino acids. Germline lookup yields CDR1 SQVTM and CDR2 ANQGSEA. Trimming left V 7 bases short and J 4 bases short, with 26 bases between. CDR3 protein: CSATLPLERHWGNTIYF. The CDR3 coding sequence is TGCAGCGCCACTCTCCCCCTGGAGCGGCACTGGGGAAACACCATATATTTT.

CDR3 amino acids: CASSFLLGEQFF. In nucleotides, the CDR3 is TGTGCCAGCAGCTTCCTACTCGGGGAGCAGTTCTTC. The rearrangement joins TRBV11-2 to TRBJ2-1; D ambiguous. The CDR3 totals 12 residues. Germline-derived CDR1 and CDR2 are SGHAT and FQNNGV. Deletions cut 3 bases from V and 10 bases from J, with 10 bases between.

The V gene is TRBV6-1, the J gene TRBJ1-5; 7 bases match TRBD1. CDR3 length: 14 amino acids. Looked up from germline, CDR1 is MNHNS and CDR2 is SASEGT. V shed 3 bases and J 4 bases; nucleotides not matched to a gene: 3. For the CDR3, the DNA is TGTGCCAGCAGTGAGACAGGGAAAAATCAGCCCCAGCATTTT. It specifies CASSETGKNQPQHF.

This chain's CDR3 is CASSPSGTGNTIYF. The CDR3 nucleotides are TGTGCCAGCAGCCCGTCAGGGACTGGAAACACCATATATTTT. The chain has TRBV7-8 and TRBJ1-3, with D possibly TRBD1 on 5 matching bases. Germline V gene lookup returns CDR1 SGHVS and CDR2 FQNEAQ. The germline V and J ends were trimmed by 5 bases and 2 bases, with 10 bases remaining between them. The CDR3 length is 14 residues.

The chain recombines TRBV6-1 with TRBJ2-7; 8 bases fit TRBD1. The CDR3 has 15 amino acids. Germline CDR1 MNHNS, CDR2 SASEGT. After removal of 0 bases from V and 5 bases from J, the junction contained 6 bases not matched to a gene. The CDR3 DNA follows: TGTGCCAGCAGTGAAGCGGGGACAGGATCCCACGAGCAGTACTTC. It translates to CASSEAGTGSHEQYF.

V gene TRBV5-1 combines with J gene TRBJ1-1; D might be TRBD1 (5 bases). Germline V CDR1 and CDR2: SGHRS, YFSETQ. The CDR3 length is 14 residues. V was trimmed by 4 bases and J by 1 base, leaving 11 bases between them. CDR3 residues: CASSRGTSNTEAFF. The CDR3 region has the DNA TGCGCCAGCAGCAGGGGCACTTCGAACACTGAAGCTTTCTTT.

CDR3 nucleotides: TGTGCCAGCAGTTACTCGTTCATGAACACTGAAGCTTTCTTT. As protein: CASSYSFMNTEAFF. This chain connects TRBV6-5 to TRBJ1-1; D uncertain. Germline lookup yields CDR1 MNHEY and CDR2 SVGAGI. This CDR3 is built from 14 residues. Trimming left V 0 bases short and J 0 bases short, with 5 bases between.

Remarks on this clone: The junction shows a germline mismatch at one end, possibly a read error. The chain uses TRBV4-1 and TRBJ1-3; maybe TRBD1 (5 bases). The germline gives CDR1 MGHRA, CDR2 YSYEKL. This CDR3 has 17 amino acids. CDR3 protein: CASGQERGVFSGNTIYF. CDR3 DNA: TGCGCCAGCGGCCAAGAACGGGGGGTGTTTTCTGGAAACACCATATATTTT.

The CDR3 DNA reads TGTGCCACCGAATCGGGACAGGGGGATGGCTACACCTTC. It specifies CATESGQGDGYTF. This chain uses TRBV24-1 with TRBJ1-2, with 11 bases fitting TRBD1. The CDR3 is 13 amino acids. V was pared by 9 bases and J by 6 bases, with 5 bases of the junction left unmatched. Looked up from germline, CDR1 is KGHDR and CDR2 is SFDVKD.

This chain links TRBV1 with TRBJ1-3; the table's D call, TRBD1, was not checked against the DNA. TRBV1 is deemed a pseudogene. The CDR3 is 16 amino acids. CDR3 amino acids: CTSSPQGRSSGNTIYF. DNA of the CDR3: TGCACCAGCAGCCCACAGGGTCGGAGTTCTGGAAACACCATATATTTT.

The rearrangement links TRBV7-3 to TRBJ2-1; the match to TRBD2 covers 9 bases. V was pared by 6 bases and J by 7 bases, with 10 bases of the junction left unmatched. There are 15 residues in the CDR3. Germline CDR1 is SGHTA and CDR2 is FQGTGA. CDR3 DNA sequence: TGTGCCAGCAGTTCTACCCTAGCGGGGAATAATGAGCAGTTCTTC. Translating gives CASSSTLAGNNEQFF.

The chain combines TRBV6-6 with TRBJ1-3, with D perhaps TRBD1 (5 bases). Between the trimmed V and J ends, which lost 2 bases and 6 bases, there was a span of 5 bases. Germline V gene sequence: CDR1 MNHNY, CDR2 SVGAGI (reference sequence). The CDR3 is 12 amino acids. The CDR3 loop is CASSYGANTIYF. CDR3 DNA: TGTGCCAGCAGTTACGGGGCAAACACCATATATTTT.

The chain is built from TRBV28 and TRBJ2-4, with no clear D. This CDR3 region has 14 residues. Per the germline V gene, CDR1 is MDHEN and CDR2 is SYDVKM. Deletions cut 7 bases from V and 0 bases from J, with 10 bases between. CDR3 DNA: TGTGCCAGCAACCTGCGGTTAGCCAAAAACATTCAGTACTTC. Protein sequence: CASNLRLAKNIQYF.

The rearrangement joins TRBV12-3 or TRBV12-4 to TRBJ2-7, with D perhaps TRBD1 (6 bases). CDR3 length equals 13 residues. The ends were cut back, 6 bases at V and 3 bases at J, with 12 bases in the middle. In DNA, the CDR3 is TGTGCCAGCAGGGGTTACAGGGACTACGAGCAGTACTTC. Protein sequence: CASRGYRDYEQYF.

The V gene is TRBV2, the J gene TRBJ1-5; D possibly corresponds to TRBD1 (6 bases). CDR3 length: 14 residues. In germline, CDR1 is SNHLY, CDR2 FYNNEI. Trimming removed 7 bases at V and 3 bases at J, with 13 bases between. The DNA of the CDR3 is TGTGCCAGCAAGAAGACAGGAGACAATCAGCCCCAGCATTTT. This sequence encodes CASKKTGDNQPQHF.